Detailed here is one TCR beta chain. A multiplex PCR was run with 60 Vbeta primers and 13 Jbeta primers. The protocol was immunoSEQ multiplex PCR, while the TCRdb copy is restricted to in-frame clones and leaves out a portion. The record lists roughly 100,000 clones, of which the ten most abundant hold 15% to 19%. This specimen belongs to a study of cytomegalovirus exposure and HLA in healthy donors. Trimming left V 0 bases short and J 2 bases short, with 11 bases between. The CDR3 totals 15 residues. The germline V gene encodes CDR1 SGDLS and CDR2 YYNGEE. V is TRBV9 and J is TRBJ2-5; D possibly corresponds to TRBD1 (5 bases). Sequences were obtained from PBMCs. The clonotype originates from a man aged 45 to 65 in good health and CMV-seropositive. For the CDR3, the DNA is TGTGCCAGCAGCGTAGCTTTGACAGCTCAAGAGACCCAGTACTTC. Translating gives CASSVALTAQETQYF.